Below, one T cell receptor (beta chain) is given with its context. The antigen it binds to is not known. Base qualities were left out, and no much larger clone turns up one base away. TCRbeta CDR3 regions were amplified from genomic DNA by means of the immunoSEQ Assay, a bias-controlled multiplex PCR. The paper's processing steps were these. Nucleated cell counts per sample were estimated from amplification of reference gene primers within the assay. Sequence reads were collapsed and filtered to measure the absolute abundance of every unique TCRbeta CDR3 rearrangement. For each sample, productive Simpson clonality was calculated as the square root of Simpson's diversity index across productive rearrangements. In its TCRdb copy, this immuneACCESS table keeps in-frame sequences only and misses some clones. Where compared with another copy, unresolved V genes explain less than half of these, and the others have no known cause. That table supplies the V and J calls and clone size; D and trimming were determined from the DNA. For this sample there are some 180,000 clones; 70% to 85% appear just once. Approximately 7% of the sample lies in the top ten.

This entry belongs to a study of blood T cell repertoires in COVID-19 (dated by TCRdb to the early 2020s). About the investigation overall: The collaborator samples originated in the United States, Italy and Spain and spanned the acute and convalescent phases of COVID-19. The dataset comprised deeply sampled blood TCRbeta repertoires from subjects exposed to, actively infected with, or recovered from COVID-19. Where available, HLA class I and class II types were obtained from metadata supplied by the sample provider rather than from assay-based typing. A de-identified subject ID, COVID-19 status, age in years and sex were almost always included in the sample metadata. Samples were obtained from the ongoing ImmuneRACE study (first 160 participants) and from 1,200 or so subjects provided by 6 global collaborators. The prospective study material was composed of cDNA or gDNA derived from T cells, B-cell-depleted T cells, or PBMCs. The repertoires were made available in a free public database intended to serve as a resource for research on the immune response to SARS-CoV-2. The paper's findings and limits, for the study overall: Clinical and demographic metadata were provided uncurated, with the amount varying by source and participant.

CDR1 is given as MGHRA and CDR2 as YSYEKL, both from the germline V gene. The junction shows trimming of 4 bases on V and 0 bases on J, plus 19 bases between the germline ends. From the cysteine through the phenylalanine, the CDR3 covers 18 amino acids. Just CDR3 DNA is preserved here, 54 bases in frame from base 1. Each collaborating institution followed its own protocols to collect whole blood in K2EDTA tubes. For TCRbeta analysis, collaborator samples were shipped as frozen whole blood, as isolated PBMCs, or as DNA extracted from either sample type. This sequence originates from a human donor in a cohort sampled during active COVID-19. Input material: peripheral blood. The rearrangement joined TRBV4-1 to TRBJ2-1; the D gene is perhaps TRBD2, on 6 matching bases. DNA sequence: TGCGCCAGCAGCCCAATGGCAGCCCTGACTAGCTCCTACAATGAGCAGTTCTTC. Its translation is CASSPMAALTSSYNEQFF.